These 7 T cell receptor beta chains were all obtained from the same sample, sequenced in a study of blood T cell repertoires in COVID-19. The repertoire was sequenced with immunoSEQ multiplex PCR; TCRdb's copy has only in-frame clones and lacks some. This table holds about 69,000 clones, approximately 80% found once. Sequenced: peripheral blood. These receptors all come from a woman of 80 years or more with acute or convalescent COVID-19.

This clone has just a few counts. This chain joins TRBV7-8 and TRBJ1-5, with D possibly matching TRBD1 (5 bases). V dropped 3 bases and J dropped 5 bases, with 14 bases sitting between them. Germline assignment: CDR1 SGHVS and CDR2 FQNEAQ. This CDR3 spans 15 amino acids. The CDR3 sequence is CASSFFGGVDQPQHF. The CDR3 DNA reads as TGTGCCAGCAGCTTTTTCGGGGGGGTGGATCAGCCCCAGCATTTT.

The rearrangement uses TRBV6-5 and TRBJ2-5; no firm D call. The CDR3 contains 12 residues. Germline values: CDR1 MNHEY, CDR2 SVGAGI. Trimming took off 8 bases at V and 1 base at J, with 8 bases between the two ends. CDR3 sequence: CASFSVQETQYF. CDR3 nucleotide sequence: TGTGCCAGCTTCTCAGTCCAAGAGACCCAGTACTTC.

This clone was observed once. The chain recombines TRBV18 with TRBJ1-1, with 7 bases fitting TRBD1. This CDR3 contains 13 residues. V shed 3 bases, J shed 3 bases, and the junction held 1 base outside the gene matches. Germline CDR1 is KGHSH and CDR2 is LQKENI. DNA for the CDR3: TGTGCCAGCTCACCCGACAGGGACACTGAAGCTTTCTTT. This sequence encodes CASSPDRDTEAFF.

This sequence joins TRBV4-1 and TRBJ1-1; TRBD1 is a possible D gene (6 bases). V lost 1 base to trimming and J lost 3 bases, with 12 bases between them. The CDR3 length is 15 residues. Germline loops: CDR1 MGHRA, CDR2 YSYEKL. CDR3 region: CASSQGRGGYTEAFF. CDR3 DNA: TGCGCCAGCAGCCAAGGGAGGGGGGGTTACACTGAAGCTTTCTTT.

This rearrangement joins TRBV6-5 to TRBJ1-1; 8 bases line up with TRBD1. CDR1 and CDR2 (germline): MNHEY, SVGAGI. The CDR3 is 15 residues long. V lost 7 bases to trimming and J lost 7 bases; unmatched junction nucleotides: 14. The CDR3 sequence: CASTDRRTGTIEAFF. CDR3 in DNA: TGTGCCAGCACAGACAGAAGGACAGGGACAATTGAAGCTTTCTTT.

The V and J genes are TRBV15 and TRBJ2-1, with TRBD1 identical over 9 bases. The junction had 8 bases not matched to a gene; V was cut back by 5 bases and J by 6 bases. The CDR3 length is 15 residues. CDR1 and CDR2 from the germline V gene are LNHNV and YYDKDF (reference sequence). The DNA for the CDR3 is TGTGCCACCAGCCTCCGGGACAGGGCGACCAATGAGCAGTTCTTC. This encodes CATSLRDRATNEQFF. The entire variable domain, with the rest obtained from reference TRBV15 and TRBJ2-1, is as follows: DAMVIQNPRYQVTQFGKPVTLSCSQTLNHNVMYWYQQKSSQAPKLLFHYYDKDFNNEADTPDNFQSRRPNTSFCFLDIRSPGLGDTAMYLCATSLRDRATNEQFFGPGTRLTVL.

V is TRBV19 and J is TRBJ1-4; D is unresolved. Germline V gene lookup returns CDR1 LNHDA and CDR2 SQIVND (reference sequence). The CDR3 is made up of 15 amino acids. Trimming removed 3 bases at V and 0 bases at J, with 8 bases between. CDR3 in DNA: TGTGCCAGTAGTATTATGGCCGCAACTAATGAAAAACTGTTTTTT. This codes for CASSIMAATNEKLFF. The complete variable domain, with remaining parts taken from reference TRBV19 and TRBJ1-4, reads DGGITQSPKYLFRKEGQNVTLSCEQNLNHDAMYWYRQDPGQGLRLIYYSQIVNDFQKGDIAEGYSVSREKKESFPLTVTSAQKNPTAFYLCASSIMAATNEKLFFGSGTQLSVL.